This T cell receptor beta chain appears in the sequencing data of a study of blood T cell repertoires in COVID-19. Study details: The study drew acute and convalescent COVID-19 samples from the United States, Italy and Spain.

The germline gives CDR1 LNHDA, CDR2 SQIVND (reference sequence). Trimming took 2 bases from V and 5 from J; bases not matched to a gene: 5. The CDR3 has 15 amino acids. In the authors' workflow: Amplification of reference gene primers provided the estimated nucleated cell counts. TCRdb's table, derived via immunoSEQ multiplex PCR, lists solely in-frame clones and lacks some. V and J calls and clone size follow that table, whereas D and trimming were derived from the DNA. The top ten clones hold 6.2% of a sample with around 47,000 clones, nearly 70% of them seen once. The chain combines TRBV19 with TRBJ2-5, with 10 bases that match TRBD2. Sequencing was carried out using peripheral blood. This clonotype originated in a man aged 80 or over with acute or convalescent COVID-19. CDR3 DNA sequence: TGTGCCAGTAGTATACAAGCGGGAGGGCCGGAGACCCAGTACTTC. As protein: CASSIQAGGPETQYF.